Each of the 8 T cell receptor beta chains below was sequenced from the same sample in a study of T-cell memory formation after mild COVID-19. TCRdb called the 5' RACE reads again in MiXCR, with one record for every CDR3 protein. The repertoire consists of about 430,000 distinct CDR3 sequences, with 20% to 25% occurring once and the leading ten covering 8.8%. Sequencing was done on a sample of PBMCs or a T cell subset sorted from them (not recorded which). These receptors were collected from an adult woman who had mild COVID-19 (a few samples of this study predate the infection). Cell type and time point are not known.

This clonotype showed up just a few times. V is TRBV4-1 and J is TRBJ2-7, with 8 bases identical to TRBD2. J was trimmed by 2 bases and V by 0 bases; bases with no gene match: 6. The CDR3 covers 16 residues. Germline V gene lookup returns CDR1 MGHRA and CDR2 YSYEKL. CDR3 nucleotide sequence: TGCGCCAGCAGCCAAGAACTAGCGGATCATACCTACGAGCAGTACTTC. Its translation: CASSQELADHTYEQYF.

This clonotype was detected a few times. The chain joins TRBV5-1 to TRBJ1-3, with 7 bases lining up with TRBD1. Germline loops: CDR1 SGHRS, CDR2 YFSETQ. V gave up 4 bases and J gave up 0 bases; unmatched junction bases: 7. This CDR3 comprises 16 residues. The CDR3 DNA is TGCGCCAGCAGCCCACAGGGGATCGTCTCTGGAAACACCATATATTTT. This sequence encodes CASSPQGIVSGNTIYF.

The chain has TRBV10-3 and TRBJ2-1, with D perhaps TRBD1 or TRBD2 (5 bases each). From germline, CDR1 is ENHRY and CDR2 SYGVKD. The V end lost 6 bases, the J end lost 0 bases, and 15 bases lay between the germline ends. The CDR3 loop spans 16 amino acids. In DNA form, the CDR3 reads TGTGCCATCAGCCTGACAGCAACTAGCTCCTACAATGAGCAGTTCTTC. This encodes CAISLTATSSYNEQFF.

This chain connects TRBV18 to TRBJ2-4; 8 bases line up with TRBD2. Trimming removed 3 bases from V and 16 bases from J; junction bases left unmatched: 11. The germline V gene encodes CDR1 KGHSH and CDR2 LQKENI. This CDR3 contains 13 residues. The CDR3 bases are TGTGCCAGCTCACCTCCGGGGGGGGCCGAGTTCTACTTC. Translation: CASSPPGGAEFYF.

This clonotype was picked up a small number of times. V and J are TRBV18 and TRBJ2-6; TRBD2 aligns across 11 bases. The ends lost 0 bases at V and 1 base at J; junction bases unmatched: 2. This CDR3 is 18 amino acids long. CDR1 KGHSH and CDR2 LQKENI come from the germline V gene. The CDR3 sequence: CASSPPGLAASGANVLTF. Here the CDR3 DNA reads TGTGCCAGCTCACCACCGGGACTAGCGGCATCTGGGGCCAACGTCCTGACTTTC.

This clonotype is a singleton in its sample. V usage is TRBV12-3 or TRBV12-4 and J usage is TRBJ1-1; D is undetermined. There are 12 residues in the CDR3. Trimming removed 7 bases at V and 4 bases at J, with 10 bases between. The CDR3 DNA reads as TGTGCCAGCAATGGCGTTGCCACTGAAGCTTTCTTT. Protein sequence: CASNGVATEAFF.

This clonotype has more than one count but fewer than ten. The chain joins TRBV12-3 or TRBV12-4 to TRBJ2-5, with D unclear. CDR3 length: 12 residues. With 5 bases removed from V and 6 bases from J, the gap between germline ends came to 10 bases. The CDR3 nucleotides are TGTGCCAGCAGTCCACCCTCTCAGACCCAGTACTTC. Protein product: CASSPPSQTQYF.

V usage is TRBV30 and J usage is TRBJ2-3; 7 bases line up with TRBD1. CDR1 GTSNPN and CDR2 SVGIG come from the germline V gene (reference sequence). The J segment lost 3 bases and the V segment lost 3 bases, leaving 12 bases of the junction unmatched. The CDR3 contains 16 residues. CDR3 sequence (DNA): TGTGCCTGGAGGAAGCACGACAGGGTTCGGACAGATACGCAGTATTTT. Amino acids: CAWRKHDRVRTDTQYF.